This T cell receptor beta chain appears in the sequencing data of a study of blood T cell repertoires in COVID-19. Study overall: COVID-19 samples, acute and convalescent, were from the United States, Italy and Spain. Sample material is recorded as cDNA or gDNA derived from T cells, B-cell-depleted T cells, or PBMCs.

Original methodology: Estimation of nucleated cell counts relied on the amplification of reference gene primers. This table comes from immunoSEQ multiplex PCR, and its TCRdb copy is limited to in-frame clones, with some not included. V and J calls and clone size are given by that table; D and trimming were obtained from the DNA. The table lists about 110,000 clones, 75% to 95% of them singletons. The CDR3 contains 15 residues. V lost 5 bases to trimming and J lost 4 bases; unmatched junction nucleotides: 4. CDR1 and CDR2 (germline): MNHEY, SMNVEV (reference sequence). The sequenced sample was peripheral blood. This rearrangement joins TRBV27 to TRBJ2-1, with 11 nucleotides matching TRBD1. This sequence was found in a woman aged 25 to 39 with acute or convalescent COVID-19. The DNA of the CDR3 is TGTGCCAGCAGTCTCGGACAGGGGGCTTACAATGAGCAGTTCTTC. Amino acids: CASSLGQGAYNEQFF.